This T cell receptor (beta chain) was found in a study of blood T cell repertoires in COVID-19. Study-level information: Both acute and convalescent COVID-19 samples were obtained from the United States, Italy and Spain.

Seattle enrolled patients during active infection and tracked them longitudinally. J was trimmed by 8 bases and V by 0 bases; bases with no gene match: 5. Germline V gene data show CDR1 as SGHRS and CDR2 as YFSETQ. The CDR3 length is 15 residues. In the authors' workflow: How many nucleated cells were present was estimated from reference gene primer amplification. Libraries were prepared by immunoSEQ multiplex PCR; TCRdb keeps only in-frame clonotypes and omits some of them. V, J and clone size derive from that table, while D and trimming were established from the DNA sequence. The sample has 200,000 to 300,000 clones; about 91% are singletons.

The material sequenced was peripheral blood. This TCR came from a young adult with COVID-19, enrolled during active disease. The chain uses TRBV5-1 and TRBJ1-6; TRBD1 aligns across 7 bases. This CDR3 is CASSLGTGGDSPLHF. CDR3 DNA: TGCGCCAGCAGCTTGGGGACAGGCGGTGATTCACCCCTCCACTTT.